Listed below are T cell receptor beta chains from one sample, sequenced in a study of monozygotic twins with inflammatory bowel disease. TCRdb re-called the 5' RACE reads; every CDR3 protein appears as one record, without DNA. Reported are under 200,000 distinct CDR3 sequences; the ten largest clones contain 2.8%. Sequencing was done on a sample of blood. Receptor source: a human donor with ulcerative colitis or Crohn's disease, or a healthy co-twin of an affected twin (not recorded which). Both conserved end residues are part of each CDR3.

j_gene: TRBJ2-2; v_gene: TRBV5-1; CDR3aa: CASSLAGLAGGLDTGELFF
j_gene: TRBJ2-7; v_gene: TRBV27; CDR3aa: CASSLRGTVYEQYF
j_gene: TRBJ1-5; v_gene: TRBV7-2; CDR3aa: CASSLGREGGSNQPQHF
j_gene: TRBJ2-7; v_gene: TRBV3-1; CDR3aa: CASSQEVGGREQYF
j_gene: TRBJ2-7; v_gene: TRBV11-3; CDR3aa: CASSLDSTGTYEQYF
j_gene: TRBJ2-5; v_gene: TRBV29-1; CDR3aa: CSVPPIAGSGGQETQYF
j_gene: TRBJ2-4; v_gene: TRBV2; CDR3aa: CASRNGLAGAKNIQYF
j_gene: TRBJ1-6; v_gene: TRBV5-1; CDR3aa: CASSLLGSYNSPLHF
j_gene: TRBJ2-3; v_gene: TRBV10-3; CDR3aa: CAITPSFPSTDTQYF
j_gene: TRBJ1-1; v_gene: TRBV19; CDR3aa: CASNLRTGLTEAFF
j_gene: TRBJ2-5; v_gene: TRBV12-3/TRBV12-4; CDR3aa: CASSFPTGRETQYF